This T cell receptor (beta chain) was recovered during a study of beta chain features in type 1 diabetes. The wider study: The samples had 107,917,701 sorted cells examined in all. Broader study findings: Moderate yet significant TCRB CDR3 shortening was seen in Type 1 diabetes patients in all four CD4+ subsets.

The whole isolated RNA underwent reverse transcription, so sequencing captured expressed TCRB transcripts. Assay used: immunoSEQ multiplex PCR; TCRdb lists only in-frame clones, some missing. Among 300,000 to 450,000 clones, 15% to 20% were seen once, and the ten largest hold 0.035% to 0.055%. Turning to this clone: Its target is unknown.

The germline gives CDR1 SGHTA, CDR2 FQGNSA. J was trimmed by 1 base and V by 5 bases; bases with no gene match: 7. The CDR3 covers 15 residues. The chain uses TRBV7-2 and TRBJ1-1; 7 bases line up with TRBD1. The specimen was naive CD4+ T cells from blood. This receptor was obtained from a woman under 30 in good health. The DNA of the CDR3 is TGTGCCAGCAGCCAAACCCGGGACAGGAACACTGAAGCTTTCTTT. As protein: CASSQTRDRNTEAFF.